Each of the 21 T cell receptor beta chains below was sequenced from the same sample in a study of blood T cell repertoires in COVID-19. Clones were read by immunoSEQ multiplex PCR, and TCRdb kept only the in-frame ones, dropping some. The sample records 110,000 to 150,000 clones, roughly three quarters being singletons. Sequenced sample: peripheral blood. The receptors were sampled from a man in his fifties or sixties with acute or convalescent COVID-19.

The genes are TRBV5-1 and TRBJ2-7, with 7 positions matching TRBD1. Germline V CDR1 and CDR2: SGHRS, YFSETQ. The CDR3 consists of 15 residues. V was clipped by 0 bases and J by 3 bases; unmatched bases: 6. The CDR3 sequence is CASSLVQGTVYEQYF. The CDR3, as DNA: TGCGCCAGCAGCTTGGTACAGGGGACGGTCTACGAGCAGTACTTC.

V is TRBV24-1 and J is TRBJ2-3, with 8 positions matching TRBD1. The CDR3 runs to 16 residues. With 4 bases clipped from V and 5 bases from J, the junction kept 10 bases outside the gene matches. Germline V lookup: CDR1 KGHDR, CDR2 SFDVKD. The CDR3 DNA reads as TGTGCCACCAGTGACACCCGCAGGGGGCTTAGAGATACGCAGTATTTT. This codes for CATSDTRRGLRDTQYF.

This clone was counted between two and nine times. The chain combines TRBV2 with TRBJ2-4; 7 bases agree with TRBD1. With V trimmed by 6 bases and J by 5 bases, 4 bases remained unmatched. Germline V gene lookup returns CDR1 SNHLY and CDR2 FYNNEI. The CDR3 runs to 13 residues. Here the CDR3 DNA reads TGTGCCAGCAGGCTCGGGACAGAAAACATTCAGTACTTC. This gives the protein CASRLGTENIQYF.

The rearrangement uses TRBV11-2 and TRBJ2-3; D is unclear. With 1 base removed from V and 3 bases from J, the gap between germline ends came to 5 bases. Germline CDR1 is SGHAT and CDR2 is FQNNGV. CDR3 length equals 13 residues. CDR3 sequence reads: CASSLGQTDTQYF. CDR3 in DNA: TGTGCCAGCAGCTTAGGACAAACAGATACGCAGTATTTT.

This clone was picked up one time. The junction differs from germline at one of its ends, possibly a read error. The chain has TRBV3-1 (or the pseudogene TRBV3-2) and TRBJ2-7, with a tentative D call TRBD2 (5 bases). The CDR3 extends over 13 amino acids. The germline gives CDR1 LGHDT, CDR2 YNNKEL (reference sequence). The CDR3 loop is CSSSERYSYEQYF. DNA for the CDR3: TGTTCCAGCAGTGAGCGGTACTCCTACGAGCAGTACTTC.

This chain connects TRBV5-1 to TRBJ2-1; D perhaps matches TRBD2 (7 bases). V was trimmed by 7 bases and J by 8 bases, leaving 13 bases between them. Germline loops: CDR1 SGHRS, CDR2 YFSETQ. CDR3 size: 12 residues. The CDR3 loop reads CASGGAEYEQFF. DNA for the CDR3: TGCGCCAGCGGGGGGGCCGAGTATGAGCAGTTCTTC.

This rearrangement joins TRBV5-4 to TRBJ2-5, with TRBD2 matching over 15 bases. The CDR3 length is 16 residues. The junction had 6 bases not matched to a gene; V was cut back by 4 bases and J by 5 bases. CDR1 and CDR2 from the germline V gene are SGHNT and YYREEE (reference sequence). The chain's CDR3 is CASSRTSGRAGETQYF. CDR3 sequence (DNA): TGTGCCAGCAGCCGGACTAGCGGGAGGGCGGGTGAGACCCAGTACTTC.

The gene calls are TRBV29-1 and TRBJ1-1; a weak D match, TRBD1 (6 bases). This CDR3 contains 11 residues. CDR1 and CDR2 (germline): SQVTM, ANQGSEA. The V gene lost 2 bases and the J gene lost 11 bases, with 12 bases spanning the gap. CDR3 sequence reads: CSVEMDSWAFF. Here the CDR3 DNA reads TGCAGCGTTGAAATGGACAGTTGGGCTTTCTTT.

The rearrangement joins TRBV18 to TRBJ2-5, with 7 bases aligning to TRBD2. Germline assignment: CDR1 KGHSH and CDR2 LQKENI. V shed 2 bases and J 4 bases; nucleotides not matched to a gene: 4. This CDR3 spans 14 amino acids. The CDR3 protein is CASSPGRELETQYF. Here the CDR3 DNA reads TGTGCCAGCTCACCAGGGAGGGAGCTAGAGACCCAGTACTTC.

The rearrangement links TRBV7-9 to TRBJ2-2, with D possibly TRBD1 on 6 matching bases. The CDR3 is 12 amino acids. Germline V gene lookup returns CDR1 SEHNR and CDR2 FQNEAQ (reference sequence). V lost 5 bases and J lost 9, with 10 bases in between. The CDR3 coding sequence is TGTGCCAGCAGCCCGGGACACAGGGAGCTGTTTTTT. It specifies CASSPGHRELFF.

In DNA form, the CDR3 reads TGTGCCAGCAGTACCCCGGGCTCTGGAAACACCATATATTTT. It yields the protein CASSTPGSGNTIYF. This sequence joins TRBV6-5 and TRBJ1-3; no reliable D call. Germline V gene lookup returns CDR1 MNHEY and CDR2 SVGAGI. The V end lost 5 bases, the J end lost 0 bases, and 8 bases lay between the germline ends. This CDR3 is 14 amino acids long.

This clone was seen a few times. This CDR3 reads CASSVGGAARVNEKLFF. Here the CDR3 DNA reads TGTGCCAGCAGCGTAGGTGGGGCAGCCCGAGTTAATGAAAAACTGTTTTTT. J is TRBJ1-4 and V is TRBV9; possible D gene TRBD1, 5 bases. This CDR3 is 17 amino acids long. V was cut by 0 bases and J by 4 bases, with 16 bases left in between. Germline V lookup: CDR1 SGDLS, CDR2 YYNGEE. Together with reference TRBV9 and TRBJ1-4, the CDR3 gives the full variable domain: DSGVTQTPKHLITATGQRVTLRCSPRSGDLSVYWYQQSLDQGLQFLIQYYNGEERAKGNILERFSAQQFPDLHSELNLSSLELGDSALYFCASSVGGAARVNEKLFFGSGTQLSVL.

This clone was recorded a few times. The CDR3 protein is CSVEEQGATDTQYF. The CDR3 nucleotides are TGCAGCGTTGAGGAACAGGGGGCCACAGATACGCAGTATTTT. The rearrangement links TRBV29-1 to TRBJ2-3; 9 bases align to TRBD1. Looked up from germline, CDR1 is SQVTM and CDR2 is ANQGSEA. The CDR3 runs to 14 residues. The V and J ends lost 3 bases and 2 bases, in that order; junction bases with no gene match: 3.

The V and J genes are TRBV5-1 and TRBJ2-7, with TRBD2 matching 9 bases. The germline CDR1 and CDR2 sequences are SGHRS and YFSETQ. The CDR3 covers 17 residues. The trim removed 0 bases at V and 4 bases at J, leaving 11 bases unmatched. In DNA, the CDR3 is TGCGCCAGCAGCTTGGCTGGACCGGGACTAGCATTTTACGAGCAGTACTTC. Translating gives CASSLAGPGLAFYEQYF.

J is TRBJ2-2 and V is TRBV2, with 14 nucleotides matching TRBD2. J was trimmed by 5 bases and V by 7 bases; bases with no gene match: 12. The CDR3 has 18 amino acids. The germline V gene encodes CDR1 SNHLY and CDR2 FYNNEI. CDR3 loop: CASTSPGTSGRETGELFF. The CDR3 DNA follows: TGTGCCAGCACGAGTCCCGGGACTAGCGGGAGAGAGACCGGGGAGCTGTTTTTT.

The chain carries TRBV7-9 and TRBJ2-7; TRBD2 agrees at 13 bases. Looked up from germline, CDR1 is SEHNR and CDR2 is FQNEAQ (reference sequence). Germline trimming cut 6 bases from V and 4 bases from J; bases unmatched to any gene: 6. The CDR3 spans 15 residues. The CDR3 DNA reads TGTGCCAGCAGTTGGACTAGCGGGAGTCCGTACGAGCAGTACTTC. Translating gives CASSWTSGSPYEQYF.

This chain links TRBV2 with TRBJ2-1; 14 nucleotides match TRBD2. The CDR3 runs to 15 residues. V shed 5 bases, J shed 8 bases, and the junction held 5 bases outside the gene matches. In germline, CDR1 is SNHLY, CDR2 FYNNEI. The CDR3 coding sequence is TGTGCCAGCAGTTCCCAGGGACTAGCGGGAGATGAGCAGTTCTTC. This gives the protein CASSSQGLAGDEQFF. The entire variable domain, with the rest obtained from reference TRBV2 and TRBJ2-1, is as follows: EPEVTQTPSHQVTQMGQEVILRCVPISNHLYFYWYRQILGQKVEFLVSFYNNEISEKSEIFDDQFSVERPDGSNFTLKIRSTKLEDSAMYFCASSSQGLAGDEQFFGPGTRLTVL.

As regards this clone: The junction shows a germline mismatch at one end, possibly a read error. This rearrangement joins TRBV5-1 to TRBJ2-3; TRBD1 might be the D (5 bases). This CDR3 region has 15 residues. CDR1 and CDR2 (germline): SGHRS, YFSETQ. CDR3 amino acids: CVSSLGAVGTDTQYF. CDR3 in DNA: TGCGTCAGCAGCTTAGGGGCCGTGGGCACAGATACGCAGTATTTT.

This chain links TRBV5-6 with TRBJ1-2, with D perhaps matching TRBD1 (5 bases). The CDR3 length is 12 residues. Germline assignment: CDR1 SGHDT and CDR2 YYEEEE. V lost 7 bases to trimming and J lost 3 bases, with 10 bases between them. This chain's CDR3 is CASAGEDYGYTF. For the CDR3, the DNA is TGTGCCAGCGCGGGGGAGGACTATGGCTACACCTTC.

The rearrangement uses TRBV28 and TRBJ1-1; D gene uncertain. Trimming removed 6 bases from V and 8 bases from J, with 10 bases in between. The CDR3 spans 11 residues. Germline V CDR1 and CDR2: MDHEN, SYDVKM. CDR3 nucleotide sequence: TGTGCCAGCAGGGAATTCGGGGAAGCTTTCTTT. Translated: CASREFGEAFF.

In nucleotides, the CDR3 is TGTGCCAGCAGCCCCATAGCTACTACAGGGGAAATCTCTGGGGCCAACGTCCTGACTTTC. Translation: CASSPIATTGEISGANVLTF. The V and J genes are TRBV7-6 and TRBJ2-6, with 7 bases matching TRBD1. Trimming removed 5 bases from V and 0 bases from J; junction bases left unmatched: 16. The CDR3 has 20 residues. In germline, CDR1 is SGHVS, CDR2 FNYEAQ. Variable domain in full (rest from reference TRBV7-6 and TRBJ2-6): GAGVSQSPRYKVTKRGQDVALRCDPISGHVSLYWYRQALGQGPEFLTYFNYEAQQDKSGLPNDRFSAERPEGSISTLTIQRTEQRDSAMYRCASSPIATTGEISGANVLTFGAGSRLTVL.